This is a list of T cell receptor beta chains from one sample in a study of Graves' ophthalmopathy and Graves' hyperthyroidism. Using its own MiXCR run on the multiplex PCR reads, TCRdb lists one record per CDR3 protein. This repertoire shows about 240,000 distinct CDR3 sequences, roughly 50% found once; its top ten account for roughly half. Sequencing input: peripheral blood. The receptors originated from an adult man with Graves' ophthalmopathy. CDR3s include the opening cysteine and the closing phenylalanine or tryptophan. Fields, in order: clone size, CDR3 length, J gene, V gene, D gene, CDR3 DNA, CDR3 protein. The D gene is left open where the match is weak. The size entry is marked missing in some rows and otherwise reads once, few, many or a size class.

size: few; length: 15; J: TRBJ2-7; V: TRBV7-9; D: -; DNA: TGTGCCAGCAGCCACCAGGGGTGGTCTCCCTACGAGCAGTACTTC; CDR3: CASSHQGWSPYEQYF
size: -; length: 15; J: TRBJ1-5; V: TRBV20-1; D: TRBD1; DNA: TGCAGTGCTAGACAATCGACAGGGCAAAATCAGCCCCAGCATTTT; CDR3: CSARQSTGQNQPQHF
size: -; length: 18; J: TRBJ2-5; V: TRBV5-1; D: TRBD1; DNA: TGCGCCAGCAGCCAGACCGGGACAGGGGGTGATCCTGGAGAGACCCAGTACTTC; CDR3: CASSQTGTGGDPGETQYF
size: -; length: 17; J: TRBJ2-5; V: TRBV20-1; D: TRBD2; DNA: TGCAGTGCTAGCCGACTAGCGGGAGAGGGGTACCAAGAGACCCAGTACTTC; CDR3: CSASRLAGEGYQETQYF
size: medium-sized; length: 11; J: TRBJ2-7; V: TRBV10-3; D: -; DNA: TGTGCCATCAGTGCTGGGAACGAGCAGTACTTC; CDR3: CAISAGNEQYF
size: -; length: 13; J: TRBJ2-2; V: TRBV5-4; D: -; DNA: TGTGCCACGACAGGTGCGAACGCCGGGGAGCTGTTTTTT; CDR3: CATTGANAGELFF
size: -; length: 16; J: TRBJ1-5; V: TRBV20-1; D: -; DNA: TGCAGTGCTAGAGATGGCTGGGCAGGAGGGCCCTGGCTCCAGCATTTT; CDR3: CSARDGWAGGPWLQHF
size: -; length: 17; J: TRBJ1-1; V: TRBV2; D: TRBD1; DNA: TGTGCCAGCAGTCGGGTCCCGGGACAGGGGGCCGGGACTGAAGCTTTCTTT; CDR3: CASSRVPGQGAGTEAFF
size: -; length: 15; J: TRBJ2-2; V: TRBV7-3; D: -; DNA: TGTGCCAGCAGCTTTGGTCACGCGAACACCGGGAAGCTGTTTTTT; CDR3: CASSFGHANTGKLFF
size: -; length: 13; J: TRBJ2-7; V: TRBV10-3; D: -; DNA: TGTGCCAGCAGTCCCGGACAGCTATACGAGCAGTACTTC; CDR3: CASSPGQLYEQYF
size: -; length: 11; J: TRBJ2-3; V: TRBV29-1; D: -; DNA: TGCGGCGCCCACCGCTTGGATACGCAGTATTTT; CDR3: CGAHRLDTQYF
size: -; length: 13; J: TRBJ1-1; V: TRBV25-1; D: -; DNA: TGTGCCAGCAGTGAATCCCCATCGGATGAAGCTTTCTTT; CDR3: CASSESPSDEAFF
size: -; length: 14; J: TRBJ1-2; V: TRBV5-1; D: -; DNA: TGCGCCAGCAATCTTGGACAATTAAACTATGGCTACACCTTC; CDR3: CASNLGQLNYGYTF
size: -; length: 14; J: TRBJ1-5; V: TRBV7-8; D: -; DNA: TGTGCCAGCAGCTTAGGCGGGTTGGGCCAGCCCCAGCATTTT; CDR3: CASSLGGLGQPQHF
size: -; length: 13; J: TRBJ2-7; V: TRBV5-1; D: -; DNA: TGCGCCAGCAGCCTTGGTGTGGGAGGTGAGCAGTACTTC; CDR3: CASSLGVGGEQYF
size: few; length: 12; J: TRBJ2-7; V: TRBV29-1; D: -; DNA: TGCAGCGTTGAAATCGCGGGTTACGAGCAGTACTTC; CDR3: CSVEIAGYEQYF
size: -; length: 13; J: TRBJ2-3; V: TRBV29-1; D: -; DNA: TGCAGCGTTACCCGGGACCGCACAGATACGCAGTATTTT; CDR3: CSVTRDRTDTQYF
size: few; length: 12; J: TRBJ2-2; V: TRBV5-1; D: -; DNA: TGCGCCAGCAGCTTAAATAACGGGGAGCTGTTTTTT; CDR3: CASSLNNGELFF
size: -; length: 16; J: TRBJ1-2; V: TRBV12-3/TRBV12-4; D: TRBD1; DNA: TGTGCCAGCAGTTCCCCCCCGCGGACAGGGTATTTTGGCTACACCTTC; CDR3: CASSSPPRTGYFGYTF
size: -; length: 17; J: TRBJ2-5; V: TRBV7-6; D: TRBD1; DNA: TGTGCCAGCAGCTTGCGTCTCGGGACAGGCCTCCAAGAGACCCAGTACTTC; CDR3: CASSLRLGTGLQETQYF
size: few; length: 15; J: TRBJ2-2; V: TRBV5-1; D: TRBD1; DNA: TGCGCCAGCAGCCCGGGACAGGGTGACGCCGGGGAGCTGTTTTTT; CDR3: CASSPGQGDAGELFF
size: -; length: 15; J: TRBJ1-3; V: TRBV2; D: -; DNA: TGTGCCAGCAGTAGATCCTCAGGGATTAGAAACACCATATATTTT; CDR3: CASSRSSGIRNTIYF
size: -; length: 14; J: TRBJ2-5; V: TRBV29-1; D: -; DNA: TGCAGCCATACCCGGGGGGCAAGAAGAGAGACCCAGTACTTC; CDR3: CSHTRGARRETQYF
size: -; length: 13; J: TRBJ1-2; V: TRBV9; D: -; DNA: TGTGCCAGCAGCGTATCGGGAGGGCGTGGCTACACCTTC; CDR3: CASSVSGGRGYTF
size: -; length: 12; J: TRBJ2-5; V: TRBV10-3; D: TRBD2; DNA: TGTGCCAGCGGGAGACCCCAAGAGACCCAGTACTTC; CDR3: CASGRPQETQYF
size: few; length: 15; J: TRBJ1-1; V: TRBV10-3; D: -; DNA: TGTGCCATCAGCGAACTAGCCCGGGGAGATACTGAAGCTTTCTTT; CDR3: CAISELARGDTEAFF
size: -; length: 14; J: TRBJ1-5; V: TRBV7-2; D: TRBD1; DNA: TGTGCCAGCAGCCAGGGACAGTTTGATCAGCCCCAGCATTTT; CDR3: CASSQGQFDQPQHF
size: -; length: 16; J: TRBJ2-2; V: TRBV9; D: TRBD1; DNA: TGTGCCGGCAGCGTAACAGGGGATTCCATTACCGGGGAGCTGTTTTTT; CDR3: CAGSVTGDSITGELFF
size: -; length: 13; J: TRBJ1-1; V: TRBV2; D: -; DNA: TGTGCCAGCAGCCTGAACTCCGGGAGCGAAGCTTTCTTT; CDR3: CASSLNSGSEAFF
size: few; length: 17; J: TRBJ2-7; V: TRBV6-5; D: TRBD2; DNA: TGTGCCAGCAGTGTCGGGACTAGCGGGAGACCCTCCTACGAGCAGTACTTC; CDR3: CASSVGTSGRPSYEQYF
size: few; length: 14; J: TRBJ2-2; V: TRBV5-6; D: -; DNA: TGTGCCAGCAGCTTGGCCTGGGGAGTCGGGGAGCTGTTTTTT; CDR3: CASSLAWGVGELFF
size: many; length: 12; J: TRBJ2-7; V: TRBV15; D: TRBD1; DNA: TGTGCCACCAGCAGAGAACCGGACAGGCCCAGCTTC; CDR3: CATSREPDRPSF
size: -; length: 15; J: TRBJ1-5; V: TRBV7-3; D: TRBD1; DNA: TGTGCCAGCAGCCGAGAGGACAGGGGGAATCAGCCCCAGCATTTT; CDR3: CASSREDRGNQPQHF
size: once; length: 16; J: TRBJ2-7; V: TRBV9; D: -; DNA: TGTGCCAGCAGCGTAACAGGGACGGTGAATTCCTACGAGCAGTACTTC; CDR3: CASSVTGTVNSYEQYF
size: few; length: 16; J: TRBJ1-6; V: TRBV2; D: TRBD1; DNA: TGTGCCAGCAGTGGGGATCGTTGGACAGGGGTATCACCCCTCCACTTT; CDR3: CASSGDRWTGVSPLHF
size: many; length: 14; J: TRBJ1-5; V: TRBV10-3; D: TRBD1; DNA: TGTGCCATCAGTGAAGGACAGGGCAATCAGCCCCAGCATTTT; CDR3: CAISEGQGNQPQHF
size: -; length: 16; J: TRBJ1-2; V: TRBV7-9; D: -; DNA: TGTGCCAGCAGCTTAGGGGGAGGGGGGCCTGGCTATGGCTACACCTTC; CDR3: CASSLGGGGPGYGYTF
size: -; length: 14; J: TRBJ1-4; V: TRBV10-3; D: -; DNA: TGTGCCATCAGTGAGTCCGGGAATAATGAAAAACTGTTTTTT; CDR3: CAISESGNNEKLFF
size: -; length: 14; J: TRBJ1-4; V: TRBV20-1; D: -; DNA: TGCAGTGCTCAAAGTTGGGAGGGAAATGAAAAACTGTTTTTT; CDR3: CSAQSWEGNEKLFF
size: -; length: 17; J: TRBJ2-7; V: TRBV11-1; D: TRBD1; DNA: TGTGCCAGCAGCCCGGGAAGGGGGACAGGGGTTCGGTACGAGCAGTACTTC; CDR3: CASSPGRGTGVRYEQYF
size: once; length: 12; J: TRBJ2-2; V: TRBV12-5; D: -; DNA: TGTGCTAGTGGTACCCAGGCGGGGGAGCTGTTTTTT; CDR3: CASGTQAGELFF
size: -; length: 14; J: TRBJ1-1; V: TRBV19; D: -; DNA: TGTGCCAGTAGCACCCACCGGGGGGTGGCTGAAGCTTTCTTT; CDR3: CASSTHRGVAEAFF
size: -; length: 16; J: TRBJ1-6; V: TRBV2; D: TRBD1; DNA: TGTGCCAGCAGTTTGACCTGGACAGGTGGGAATTCACCCCTCCACTTT; CDR3: CASSLTWTGGNSPLHF
size: -; length: 15; J: TRBJ2-5; V: TRBV10-3; D: TRBD2; DNA: TGTGCCACCAGTGAGGAGGCGGGGGGGGCGGAGACCCAGTACTTC; CDR3: CATSEEAGGAETQYF
size: -; length: 14; J: TRBJ1-1; V: TRBV4-2; D: -; DNA: TGTGCCAGCAGCCAAGAAGACAGGAACACTGAAGCTTTCTTT; CDR3: CASSQEDRNTEAFF
size: once; length: 15; J: TRBJ2-5; V: TRBV20-1; D: TRBD1; DNA: TGCAGTGCTAGGGGGGCCAGGGGGCAACAAGAGACCCAGTACTTC; CDR3: CSARGARGQQETQYF
size: few; length: 14; J: TRBJ1-2; V: TRBV7-3; D: -; DNA: TGTGCCAGCAGCTTCGGGCGATTAAACTATGGCTACACCTTC; CDR3: CASSFGRLNYGYTF
size: few; length: 11; J: TRBJ2-7; V: TRBV24-1; D: -; DNA: TGTGCCACCAGTGACTATTACGAGCAGTACTTC; CDR3: CATSDYYEQYF
size: -; length: 15; J: TRBJ2-3; V: TRBV19; D: -; DNA: TGTGCCAGTAGTGCCTACAGGGTTAAAACAGATACGCAGTATTTT; CDR3: CASSAYRVKTDTQYF
size: -; length: 18; J: TRBJ1-2; V: TRBV19; D: TRBD1; DNA: TGTGCCACCGGCGGCGGGGACAGCGCCCTCCAAGTAATCTATGGCTACACCTTC; CDR3: CATGGGDSALQVIYGYTF
size: once; length: 15; J: TRBJ1-1; V: TRBV7-9; D: TRBD1; DNA: TGCGCCAGCAGCCAACGGGACAGTTTGAACACTGAAGCTTTCTTT; CDR3: CASSQRDSLNTEAFF
size: -; length: 13; J: TRBJ1-5; V: TRBV5-1; D: -; DNA: TGCGCCAGCAGCTGGGACGGGACGACGCCCCAGCATTTT; CDR3: CASSWDGTTPQHF
size: -; length: 15; J: TRBJ2-7; V: TRBV12-3/TRBV12-4; D: TRBD2; DNA: TGTGCCAGCAGTTTACAGGGCCTAGCGGTTTACGAGCAGTACTTC; CDR3: CASSLQGLAVYEQYF
size: -; length: 16; J: TRBJ2-7; V: TRBV7-2; D: TRBD1; DNA: TGTGCCAGCAGTTACTCGTTCGGGACAGGGGTGTGGGGGCAGTACTTC; CDR3: CASSYSFGTGVWGQYF
size: -; length: 13; J: TRBJ1-4; V: TRBV11-2; D: -; DNA: TGTGCCAGCAGCTCAGGGTTGGACGAAAAACTGTTTTTT; CDR3: CASSSGLDEKLFF
size: -; length: 14; J: TRBJ1-2; V: TRBV25-1; D: -; DNA: TGTACCAGCAGTTGGGGGGACGTTAGCTATGGCTACACCTTC; CDR3: CTSSWGDVSYGYTF
size: -; length: 16; J: TRBJ1-6; V: TRBV9; D: -; DNA: TGTGCCAGCAGTGAATGGGGTGGGGGCGATAATTCACCCCTCCACTTT; CDR3: CASSEWGGGDNSPLHF
size: few; length: 11; J: TRBJ2-5; V: TRBV20-1; D: -; DNA: TGCAGTGCCCCTGTCCAGGGGACCCAGTACTTC; CDR3: CSAPVQGTQYF
size: many; length: 12; J: TRBJ1-1; V: TRBV29-1; D: -; DNA: TGCAGCGTTGAAGATCAGGAGGGTCGAGCTTTCTTT; CDR3: CSVEDQEGRAFF
size: -; length: 14; J: TRBJ1-5; V: TRBV14; D: -; DNA: TGTGCCAGCAGCCAACCAGGGAACAATCAGCCCCAGCATTTT; CDR3: CASSQPGNNQPQHF